This TCR beta chain was captured in a study of T cells in Graves' hyperthyroidism and ophthalmopathy. Ten or more counts support this clonotype. In making diagnoses, clinical symptoms, serum thyroxine and TRAb, thyroid ultrasound and orbital computed tomography were all used. Trimming removed 2 bases from V and 3 bases from J, with 10 bases in between. CDR1 is MDHEN, CDR2 SYDVKM, per germline. This CDR3 has 15 amino acids. The TCR beta CDR3 regions underwent amplification using RNA transcripts as the source. A set of HTBI primers served as the primers for a first-round RT-PCR of the TCR CDR3. TCRdb reprocessed the multiplex PCR reads via MiXCR and lists one record per CDR3 protein. The sample has roughly 700,000 distinct CDR3 sequences, around 15% seen once.

The TCR originated in a woman between 18 and 29 years old with Graves' hyperthyroidism. Input material: blood. The J gene is TRBJ2-2, the V gene TRBV28; TRBD1 or TRBD2 may be the D gene (5 bases each). The CDR3 DNA is TGTGCCAGCAGTTTAAGAGGGACGTACACCGGGGAGCTGTTTTTT. It yields the protein CASSLRGTYTGELFF.